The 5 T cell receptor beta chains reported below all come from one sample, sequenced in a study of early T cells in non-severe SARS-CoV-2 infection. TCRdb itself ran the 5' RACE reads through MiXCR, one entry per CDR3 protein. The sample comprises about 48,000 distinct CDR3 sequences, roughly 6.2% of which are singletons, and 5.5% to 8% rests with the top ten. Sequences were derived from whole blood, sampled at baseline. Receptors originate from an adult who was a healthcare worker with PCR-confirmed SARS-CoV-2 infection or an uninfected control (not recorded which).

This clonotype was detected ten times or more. CDR3 nucleotide sequence: TGTGCCAGCAGTGGAGGCGGTGAGCAGTTCTTC. Residues: CASSGGGEQFF. The chain couples TRBV6-5 to TRBJ2-1, with D perhaps matching TRBD2 (5 bases). The CDR3 spans 11 residues. The V end was cut by 5 bases, the J end by 9 bases, with 8 bases between. In germline, CDR1 is MNHEY, CDR2 SVGAGI.

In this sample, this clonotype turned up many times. The CDR3 reads CASSLLGQQETYEQYF. Here the CDR3 DNA reads TGTGCCAGCAGCTTATTAGGCCAACAGGAAACCTACGAGCAGTACTTC. This chain uses TRBV7-9 with TRBJ2-7; tentatively, D is TRBD1 (5 bases). V was shortened by 2 bases and J by 2 bases, with 16 bases between the two germline ends. The CDR3 spans 16 residues. Germline CDR1 and CDR2: SEHNR and FQNEAQ (reference sequence). The complete variable domain, with remaining parts taken from reference TRBV7-9 and TRBJ2-7, reads DTGVSQNPRHKITKRGQNVTFRCDPISEHNRLYWYRQTLGQGPEFLTYFQNEAQLEKSRLLSDRFSAERPKGSFSTLEIQRTEQGDSAMYLCASSLLGQQETYEQYFGPGTRLTVT.

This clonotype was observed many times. CDR3 coding DNA: TGTGCCAGCAGCCCCAGTGAAGCTTTCTTT. Its protein product is CASSPSEAFF. The V call is TRBV9, the J call TRBJ1-1; no clear D gene. Germline CDR1 SGDLS, CDR2 YYNGEE. V lost 4 bases and J lost 7, with 5 bases in between. CDR3 length equals 10 residues. Based on the CDR3 plus reference TRBV9 and TRBJ1-1, the full variable domain is DSGVTQTPKHLITATGQRVTLRCSPRSGDLSVYWYQQSLDQGLQFLIQYYNGEERAKGNILERFSAQQFPDLHSELNLSSLELGDSALYFCASSPSEAFFGQGTRLTVV.

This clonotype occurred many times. CDR3 residues: CASSYRGQGLTEAFF. DNA for the CDR3: TGTGCCAGCAGTTACCGTGGACAGGGGCTGACTGAAGCTTTCTTT. V usage is TRBV6-5 and J usage is TRBJ1-1; 9 bases fit TRBD1. This CDR3 is built from 15 residues. Germline V CDR1 and CDR2: MNHEY, SVGAGI. Trimming removed 2 bases from V and 5 bases from J; junction bases left unmatched: 6.

CDR3 in amino acids: CSAQMEPANYGYTF. In nucleotides, the CDR3 is TGCAGTGCGCAGATGGAACCCGCTAACTATGGCTACACCTTC. This chain connects TRBV20-1 to TRBJ1-2; no reliable D call. V was cut by 6 bases and J by 0 bases, with 14 bases left in between. Germline V lookup: CDR1 DFQATT, CDR2 SNEGSKA (reference sequence). The CDR3 is 14 amino acids.